This T cell receptor (beta chain) comes out of a study of OX40 agonist ivuxolimab in advanced cancers. For the study at large: Cancers in dose escalation were hepatocellular, melanoma, renal cell and head and neck. Previous treatment with anti-PD-1, anti-PD-L1 or anti-CTLA-4 therapy was allowed; 35% to 50% had received some. Study-wide results and caveats: More expanded clones were seen, on average, in CD8+ T cells than in CD4+.

TCRdb's table, derived via immunoSEQ multiplex PCR, lists solely in-frame clones and lacks some. The table shows 20,000 to 25,000 clones, with roughly 84% occurring only once. A remark on this clone: Its specificity is unknown.

The clonotype originates from an adult with an advanced solid tumor such as melanoma, head and neck, liver or kidney cancer. The sequencing here drew on CD4+ or CD8+ T cells sorted from blood, taken in a trial of the OX40 agonist ivuxolimab.

CDR3 in DNA: TGTGCCAGCTCCATGCCCAGTAGGGGGGCTTTCTTT. It is translated as CASSMPSRGAFF. This chain uses TRBV28 with TRBJ1-1; the D gene is possibly TRBD1 (6 bases). The CDR3 spans 12 residues. V lost 8 bases and J 11 bases, leaving 18 bases between the germline ends. Germline CDR1 reads MDHEN; CDR2 reads SYDVKM.